This is a list of T cell receptor beta chains from one sample in a study of blood T cell repertoires in COVID-19. Measured with immunoSEQ multiplex PCR; TCRdb has only the in-frame clones, and not every one. The table has some 330,000 clones, roughly 87% seen once. The source material was PBMCs or T cells enriched from blood (not recorded which). The receptors come from a woman aged 50 to 65 who had recovered from COVID-19. CDR3s include the opening cysteine and the closing phenylalanine or tryptophan.

v_gene	j_gene	CDR3aa
TRBV30	TRBJ1-2	CAWSVFGGPNYGYTF
TRBV18	TRBJ1-3	CASSRGTVSGNTIYF
TRBV11-2	TRBJ1-6	CASSPGQSKGSPLHF
TRBV5-1	TRBJ1-6	CASSSGGISPLHF
TRBV5-1	TRBJ1-1	CASSHSGQGVLDTEAFF
TRBV7-2	TRBJ1-6	CASSRDSSYNSPLHF
TRBV3-1/TRBV3-2	TRBJ1-5	CASSPTGQGISNQPQHF
TRBV7-8	TRBJ1-4	CASSSWGGHLNEKLFF
TRBV19	TRBJ2-5	CASSIDRDWRFRETQYF
TRBV9	TRBJ1-3	CASSGSGGNGNTIYF
TRBV5-1	TRBJ1-6	CASSPGRRGDSPLHF
TRBV7-9	TRBJ2-2	CASSPSDRPNTGELFF
TRBV7-9	TRBJ1-4	CASSMDRGKNEKLFF
TRBV11-3	TRBJ2-3	CASSLGGAGASTDTQYF
TRBV2	TRBJ2-2	CASTKRTGAGELFF
TRBV19	TRBJ1-2	CASRKSGSGGIYGYTF
TRBV7-9	TRBJ2-6	CARNNKVGQDNSGANVLTF
TRBV6-2/TRBV6-3	TRBJ1-2	CASSPGGLFYGYTF
TRBV7-9	TRBJ1-2	CASSAGQWGDYGYTF
TRBV5-5	TRBJ1-3	CASSGHPGNTIYF
TRBV27	TRBJ1-2	CASSVRGHSGYTF
TRBV19	TRBJ1-4	CASSIGYQSPGEKLFF
TRBV2	TRBJ2-3	CASSEARGARADTQYF
TRBV23-1	TRBJ1-2	CASSHRRGQARNYGYTF
TRBV19	TRBJ1-1	CASKFEGVSDSANTEAFF
TRBV19	TRBJ1-2	CASSPRTGKGYTF
TRBV25-1	TRBJ1-2	CASRGGQGFNGYTF
TRBV7-3	TRBJ1-1	CASSSGQGNTEAFF
TRBV4-3	TRBJ2-1	CASSQEAWNEQFF
TRBV7-2	TRBJ2-3	CASSVDRVDTQYF
TRBV6-6	TRBJ1-5	CASSLDRYSNQPQHF
TRBV15	TRBJ1-2	CATSRGQGQRYTF
TRBV7-2	TRBJ2-1	CASTPPSINEQFF
TRBV5-4	TRBJ1-2	CASSQGQGEGYTF
TRBV30	TRBJ1-6	CACRGIRNSPLHF
TRBV5-4	TRBJ2-5	CASSLALETQYF
TRBV28	TRBJ1-3	CASSFPTGTGNTIYF
TRBV6-4	TRBJ2-6	CASSGDRGSGANVLTF
TRBV4-3	TRBJ2-6	CASSPSLGHPPGANVLTF
TRBV19	TRBJ2-1	CASSIARGSEQFF
TRBV7-2	TRBJ1-2	CASRPPGGAYGYTF
TRBV19	TRBJ1-5	CASSIVGSNNQPQHF
TRBV2	TRBJ1-2	CASSEGGWYGYTF
TRBV28	TRBJ2-1	CAIRSVNEQFF
TRBV3-1/TRBV3-2	TRBJ2-2	CASRTSGITGELFF
TRBV27	TRBJ1-2	CASSLQGNYGYTF
TRBV11-3	TRBJ2-1	CASSSGTQPYNEQFF
TRBV28	TRBJ1-2	CASSRLGREGHYGYTF
TRBV5-4	TRBJ2-6	CASSLLRNSGANVLTF
TRBV7-2	TRBJ1-5	CASSLTGQSSNQPQHF
TRBV11-2	TRBJ2-4	CASSLSTRGRAGIQYF
TRBV9	TRBJ1-1	CASSVGANVNTEAFF
TRBV30	TRBJ2-7	CAWSGQGQGAFSEQYF
TRBV19	TRBJ2-7	CASTEIGGVKPYEQYF
TRBV19	TRBJ2-7	CASSLQAGAEQYF
TRBV4-2	TRBJ2-2	CASSQRGQGWPGELFF
TRBV18	TRBJ1-2	CASSRSTGTQTNYGYTF